This T cell receptor (beta chain) originates from a study of T-cell memory formation after mild COVID-19. Overall study context: Clustering of TCRs was largely donor specific. Study-level findings and limits: A subset of responding clones appeared in pre-infection memory, suggesting cross-reactive memory joined.

About this clonotype: Its antigen is currently unknown.

TCRdb re-derived calls from the 5' RACE reads in MiXCR, one entry per CDR3 protein. The sample includes 350,000 to 450,000 distinct CDR3 sequences, over 15% of them seen just once. The sample consisted of PBMCs or a T cell subset sorted from them (not recorded which). The receptor comes from an adult woman who had mild COVID-19 (a few samples of this study predate the infection). Cell type and time point are not known.

This CDR3 reads CASSPAGPYGYTF. DNA for the CDR3: TGTGCCAGCTCACCAGCAGGGCCTTATGGCTACACCTTC. The chain recombines TRBV18 with TRBJ1-2; a weak D match, TRBD1 (5 bases). This CDR3 spans 13 amino acids. Trimming cost V 2 bases and J 5 bases, with 9 bases left between them. Germline assignment: CDR1 KGHSH and CDR2 LQKENI. The full variable domain, with the rest looked up from reference TRBV18 and TRBJ1-2, is NAGVMQNPRHLVRRRGQEARLRCSPMKGHSHVYWYRQLPEEGLKFMVYLQKENIIDESGMPKERFSAEFPKEGPSILRIQQVVRGDSAAYFCASSPAGPYGYTFGSGTRLTVV.